Listed below are T cell receptor beta chains from one sample, sequenced in a study of cytotoxic CD8 clonotypes in ibrutinib-treated CLL. TCRdb's table, derived via immunoSEQ multiplex PCR, lists solely in-frame clones and lacks some. The sample records about 200,000 clones, 55% to 85% being singletons. The sequences come from PBMCs, collected after 24 months of ibrutinib treatment. The source of these receptors is a human donor with chronic lymphocytic leukemia. The CDR3 runs from the conserved cysteine through the conserved F or W. A D gene is named only where the DNA matches it firmly. Rows give clone size only sometimes, using once, few, many, or a class for an expanded clone.

v_gene	abundance	j_gene	d_gene	len	CDR3nt	CDR3aa
TRBV28	NA	TRBJ1-2	TRBD1	13	TGTGCCAGCAGGGATCCGACAGGGTATGGCTACACCTTC	CASRDPTGYGYTF
TRBV28	NA	TRBJ2-5	TRBD2	15	TGTGCCAGCAGTTCGCCCGGGACTAGCGAAGAGACCCAGTACTTC	CASSSPGTSEETQYF
TRBV5-1	NA	TRBJ2-2	NA	16	TGCGCCAGCAGCTTAATTCCTCGAACAAACACCGGGGAGCTGTTTTTT	CASSLIPRTNTGELFF
TRBV15	NA	TRBJ2-3	TRBD2	18	TGTGCCACCAGCAGAGCCCGGGGACTAGCGGGAAGCACAGATACGCAGTATTTT	CATSRARGLAGSTDTQYF
TRBV6-6	NA	TRBJ2-3	NA	13	TGTGCCAGCAGTTACCCGTCCACAGATACGCAGTATTTT	CASSYPSTDTQYF
TRBV7-2	NA	TRBJ2-1	NA	14	TGTGCCAGCAGCGGTGGGAATAAAGACAATGAGCAGTTCTTC	CASSGGNKDNEQFF
TRBV7-6	NA	TRBJ2-7	NA	15	TGTGCCAGCAGCTTAGCGCGTAGGTCCAGCTACGAGCAGTACTTC	CASSLARRSSYEQYF
TRBV30	NA	TRBJ1-5	NA	17	TGTGCCTGGAGTGTTAAATCTCCAGTGTATAGCAATCAGCCCCAGCATTTT	CAWSVKSPVYSNQPQHF
TRBV1	few	TRBJ2-2	NA	20	TGCACCAGCAGCCCGTCACGTGTAGCGGGAGGCCGCCCGAACACCGGGGAGCTGTTTTTT	CTSSPSRVAGGRPNTGELFF
TRBV11-2	NA	TRBJ1-5	TRBD1	13	TGTGCCAGCAGTCAAGACAGGGATCAGCCCCAGCATTTT	CASSQDRDQPQHF